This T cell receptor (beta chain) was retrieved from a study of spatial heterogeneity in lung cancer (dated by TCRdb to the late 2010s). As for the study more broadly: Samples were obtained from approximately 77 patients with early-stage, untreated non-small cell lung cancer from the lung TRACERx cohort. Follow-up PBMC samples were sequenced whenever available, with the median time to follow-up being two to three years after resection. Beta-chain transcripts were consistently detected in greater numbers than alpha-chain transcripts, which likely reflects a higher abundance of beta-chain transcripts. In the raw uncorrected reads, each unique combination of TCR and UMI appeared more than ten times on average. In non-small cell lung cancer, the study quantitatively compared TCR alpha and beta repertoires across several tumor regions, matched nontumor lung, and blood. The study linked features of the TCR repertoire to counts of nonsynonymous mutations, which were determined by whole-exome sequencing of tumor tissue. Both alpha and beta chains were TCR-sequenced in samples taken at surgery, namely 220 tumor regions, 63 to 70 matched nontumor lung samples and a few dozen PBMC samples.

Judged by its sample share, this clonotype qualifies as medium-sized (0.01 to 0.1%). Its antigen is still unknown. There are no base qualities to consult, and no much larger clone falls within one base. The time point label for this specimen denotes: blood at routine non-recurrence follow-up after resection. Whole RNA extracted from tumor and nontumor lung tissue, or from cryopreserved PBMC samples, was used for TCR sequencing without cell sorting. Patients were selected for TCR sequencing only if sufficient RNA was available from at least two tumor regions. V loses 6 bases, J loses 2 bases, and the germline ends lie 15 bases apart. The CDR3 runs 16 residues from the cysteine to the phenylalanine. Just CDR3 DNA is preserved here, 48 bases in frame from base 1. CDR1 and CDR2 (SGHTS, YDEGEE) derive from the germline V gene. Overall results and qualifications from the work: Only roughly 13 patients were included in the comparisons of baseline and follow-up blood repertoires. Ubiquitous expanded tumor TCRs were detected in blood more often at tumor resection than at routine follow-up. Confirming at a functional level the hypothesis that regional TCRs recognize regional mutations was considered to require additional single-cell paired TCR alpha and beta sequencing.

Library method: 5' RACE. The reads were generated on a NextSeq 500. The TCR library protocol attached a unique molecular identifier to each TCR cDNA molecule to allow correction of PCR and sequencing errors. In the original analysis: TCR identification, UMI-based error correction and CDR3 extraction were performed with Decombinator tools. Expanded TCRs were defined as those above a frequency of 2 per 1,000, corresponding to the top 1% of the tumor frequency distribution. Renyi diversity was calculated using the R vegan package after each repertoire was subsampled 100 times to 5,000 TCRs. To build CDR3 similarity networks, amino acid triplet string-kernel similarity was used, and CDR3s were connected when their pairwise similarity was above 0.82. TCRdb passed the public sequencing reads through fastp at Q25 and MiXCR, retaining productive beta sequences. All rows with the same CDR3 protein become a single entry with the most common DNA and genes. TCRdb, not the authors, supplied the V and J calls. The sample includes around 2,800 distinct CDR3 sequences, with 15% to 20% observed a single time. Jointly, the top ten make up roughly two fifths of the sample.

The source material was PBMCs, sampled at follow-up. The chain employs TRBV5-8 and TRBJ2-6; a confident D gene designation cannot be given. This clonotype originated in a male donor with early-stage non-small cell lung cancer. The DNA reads TGTGCCAGCAACCCGCCCAGGAACCCTGGGGCCAACGTCCTGACTTTC. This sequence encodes CASNPPRNPGANVLTF.